This T cell receptor (beta chain) is from a study of a mutant IDH1 vaccine in newly diagnosed glioma. TCRdb's table, derived via immunoSEQ multiplex PCR, lists solely in-frame clones and lacks some. The repertoire consists of around 60,000 clones, with about nine tenths occurring once and the leading ten covering 1.5% to 2.5%. This clone was recorded once. The antigen is unknown. Time point here: week 11, during vaccination. Each vaccine dose was 300 ug of mutant IDH1 20-mer peptide, with topical imiquimod. Sequences were derived from PBMCs, sampled from a glioma patient whose treatment included an IDH1 peptide vaccine. The origin of this receptor is a man aged 35-49 years with glioma.

CDR3 sequence (DNA): TGTGCCAGCAGCGTAGGGACTAGCGGAGATACGCAGTATTTT. Its translation: CASSVGTSGDTQYF. The rearrangement uses TRBV9 and TRBJ2-3; 10 positions agree with TRBD2. The CDR3 is made up of 14 amino acids. V was clipped by 0 bases and J by 5 bases; unmatched bases: 0. Germline-derived CDR1 and CDR2 are SGDLS and YYNGEE.